Following are 29 T cell receptor beta chains from one sample sequenced in a study of cytomegalovirus exposure and HLA in healthy donors. The PCR employed 60 Vbeta primers together with 13 Jbeta primers. Sequencing was performed with immunoSEQ multiplex PCR; in TCRdb, only in-frame clones are kept and a portion is missing. Of about 180,000 clones in the sample, just over 75% were seen once. Sample: PBMCs. These receptors originate from a man between 18 and 35 years old in good health and CMV-seronegative.

CDR3 loop: CASSLQGSYNSPLHF. The CDR3 coding sequence is TGTGCCAGCAGCTTACAGGGATCCTATAATTCACCCCTCCACTTT. The chain uses TRBV5-4 and TRBJ1-6; D might be TRBD1 (6 bases). Germline CDR1 and CDR2: SGHNT and YYREEE (reference sequence). The CDR3 covers 15 residues. V was shortened by 2 bases and J by 1 base, with 7 bases between the two germline ends. The entire variable domain, with the rest obtained from reference TRBV5-4 and TRBJ1-6, is as follows: ETGVTQSPTHLIKTRGQQVTLRCSSQSGHNTVSWYQQALGQGPQFIFQYYREEENGRGNFPPRFSGLQFPNYSSELNVNALELDDSALYLCASSLQGSYNSPLHFGNGTRLTVT.

This chain connects TRBV19 to TRBJ1-3; 7 nucleotides agree with TRBD1. V dropped 5 bases and J dropped 4; count of bases not matched to a gene: 8. In germline, CDR1 is LNHDA, CDR2 SQIVND (reference sequence). This CDR3 region has 15 residues. The CDR3: CASSPATGPGNTIYF. As DNA, the CDR3 is TGTGCCAGTAGTCCAGCGACAGGGCCAGGAAACACCATATATTTT. Full variable domain (rest looked up from reference TRBV19 and TRBJ1-3): DGGITQSPKYLFRKEGQNVTLSCEQNLNHDAMYWYRQDPGQGLRLIYYSQIVNDFQKGDIAEGYSVSREKKESFPLTVTSAQKNPTAFYLCASSPATGPGNTIYFGEGSWLTVV.

The CDR3 nucleotides are TGCGCCAGCAGCCAAGAACAGGGCTCGAATGAAAAACTGTTTTTT. This translates into CASSQEQGSNEKLFF. The rearrangement joins TRBV4-3 to TRBJ1-4, with D tentatively TRBD1 (6 bases). Germline assignment: CDR1 LGHNA and CDR2 YSLEER. The length of the CDR3 is 15 residues. The V end lost 0 bases, the J end lost 5 bases, and 10 bases lay between the germline ends.

To note about this clone: The junction departs from the called germline gene at one end, perhaps through a read error. This chain connects TRBV4-3 to TRBJ2-7; 11 bases match TRBD2. Germline V lookup: CDR1 LGHNA, CDR2 YSLEER. The CDR3 sequence is 16 residues long. DNA for the CDR3: TGCGCCAGCAGCCATACCCTAGCGGGGGGCCTCAGCGAGCAGTACTTT. Amino acid sequence: CASSHTLAGGLSEQYF.

The V and J genes are TRBV18 and TRBJ1-1, with a possible D match to TRBD1 (6 bases). From germline, CDR1 is KGHSH and CDR2 LQKENI. The V end was cut by 6 bases, the J end by 3 bases, with 17 bases between. The CDR3 has 15 residues. CDR3 sequence reads: CASSDRRSQDTEAFF. The CDR3 DNA reads TGTGCCAGCTCCGACAGGCGTAGCCAGGACACTGAAGCTTTCTTT.

V gene TRBV27 combines with J gene TRBJ2-5; 11 bases are shared with TRBD2. Germline V gene lookup returns CDR1 MNHEY and CDR2 SMNVEV (reference sequence). CDR3 length: 18 residues. V trimming: 5 bases; J trimming: 5 bases; junction bases outside the gene matches: 16. CDR3 residues: CASSITSGGLAGGETQYF. CDR3 sequence (DNA): TGTGCCAGCAGTATTACTAGCGGGGGCCTAGCTGGGGGTGAGACCCAGTACTTC.

This clone was seen just once. The rearrangement links TRBV2 to TRBJ2-3, with D possibly TRBD2 on 6 matching bases. Trimming shortened V by 5 bases and J by 4 bases, and 19 bases separated the two germline ends. Germline lookup yields CDR1 SNHLY and CDR2 FYNNEI. This CDR3 has 16 residues. CDR3 in DNA: TGTGCCAGCAGTTCCCGCGGCGGGGTCGGGGCAGATACGCAGTATTTT. This gives the protein CASSSRGGVGADTQYF.

This clone was counted between two and nine times. The chain links TRBV7-8 to TRBJ2-7, with 15 nucleotides matching TRBD2. Unmatched junction bases numbered 7, after V lost 3 bases and J lost 4 bases. Germline V gene lookup returns CDR1 SGHVS and CDR2 FQNEAQ. This CDR3 is built from 17 residues. The CDR3 DNA is TGTGCCAGCAGCTTGTGGACTAGCGGGAGGGCCCCGTACGAGCAGTACTTC. Translating gives CASSLWTSGRAPYEQYF.

This clone was picked up one time. The V gene is TRBV29-1, the J gene TRBJ1-1; no reliable D call. The CDR3 loop spans 13 amino acids. Germline CDR1 SQVTM, CDR2 ANQGSEA. The V gene lost 4 bases and the J gene lost 1 base, with 10 bases spanning the gap. For the CDR3, the DNA is TGCAGCGTTGTCTTGCGGAAGAACACTGAAGCTTTCTTT. This gives the protein CSVVLRKNTEAFF.

The rearrangement links TRBV18 to TRBJ1-1; the match to TRBD1 covers 7 bases. The CDR3 loop spans 15 amino acids. Germline trimming cut 2 bases from V and 1 base from J; bases unmatched to any gene: 4. Germline V CDR1 and CDR2: KGHSH, LQKENI. The CDR3 loop is CASSPEGAKNTEAFF. The DNA of the CDR3 is TGTGCCAGCTCACCAGAGGGGGCCAAGAACACTGAAGCTTTCTTT.

This clone has just one count. The rearrangement links TRBV13 to TRBJ2-7, with D possibly being TRBD1 (5 bases). CDR1 PRHDT and CDR2 FYEKMQ come from the germline V gene (reference sequence). Trimming removed 5 bases at V and 4 bases at J, with 12 bases between. The CDR3 is 13 residues long. For the CDR3, the DNA is TGTGCCAGCAGCCAGGGCCAGCGATACGAGCAGTACTTC. Protein product: CASSQGQRYEQYF.

This clone was seen only once. This chain connects TRBV18 to TRBJ2-3, with 10 bases that match TRBD2. The length of the CDR3 is 15 residues. The V gene's germline CDR1 is KGHSH and CDR2 LQKENI. J gave up 5 bases and V 2 bases, and 4 bases lay outside the gene matches. The CDR3 sequence is CASSPSGGARDTQYF. The CDR3 DNA reads as TGTGCCAGCTCACCAAGCGGGGGGGCCAGAGATACGCAGTATTTT.

The chain recombines TRBV7-2 with TRBJ2-1, with 7 positions matching TRBD2. CDR3 length: 16 residues. Germline assignment: CDR1 SGHTA and CDR2 FQGNSA. V dropped 1 base and J dropped 6; count of bases not matched to a gene: 9. DNA of the CDR3: TGTGCCAGCAGCTTAGTCGGAGGAAGCGGGACCAATGAGCAGTTCTTC. This sequence encodes CASSLVGGSGTNEQFF.

This chain joins TRBV30 and TRBJ2-5; TRBD2 is a possible D gene (5 bases). V lost 2 bases and J 4 bases, leaving 11 bases between the germline ends. Per germline, CDR1 GTSNPN and CDR2 SVGIG (reference sequence). The length of the CDR3 is 13 residues. In DNA, the CDR3 is TGTGCCTGGAGTAGAAGCGGCGGAGAGACCCAGTACTTC. Translation gives CAWSRSGGETQYF.

The V gene is TRBV18, the J gene TRBJ2-2; TRBD2 is a possible D gene (6 bases). The length of the CDR3 is 16 residues. The germline V gene encodes CDR1 KGHSH and CDR2 LQKENI. V was clipped by 3 bases and J by 4 bases, with 15 bases between them. The CDR3 region has the DNA TGTGCCAGCTCACCCATTACGGGAGAATCCACCGGGGAGCTGTTTTTT. Residues: CASSPITGESTGELFF.

J is TRBJ1-2 and V is TRBV2, with TRBD1 matching 11 bases. CDR3 length equals 15 residues. Germline-derived CDR1 and CDR2 are SNHLY and FYNNEI. Germline trimming cut 8 bases from V and 6 bases from J; bases unmatched to any gene: 11. For the CDR3, the DNA is TGTGCCAGCGGCTTAACCGGGACAGGGGGAAATGGCTACACCTTC. It yields the protein CASGLTGTGGNGYTF.

Only one count was recorded for this clone. V is TRBV5-1 and J is TRBJ2-4; 7 bases fit TRBD1. J lost 0 bases, V lost 2 bases, and 5 bases had no gene match. Germline V lookup: CDR1 SGHRS, CDR2 YFSETQ. The CDR3 has 16 residues. CDR3: CASSLTGVLAKNIQYF. CDR3 coding DNA: TGCGCCAGCAGCTTAACAGGGGTACTAGCCAAAAACATTCAGTACTTC.

The V gene is TRBV28, the J gene TRBJ2-3, with D perhaps matching TRBD2 (6 bases). The V gene's germline CDR1 is MDHEN and CDR2 SYDVKM. Trimming cost V 3 bases and J 8 bases, with 9 bases left between them. This CDR3 region has 12 residues. CDR3 coding DNA: TGTGCCAGCAGTTTCGTCGGGAGTACGCAGTATTTT. Encoded protein: CASSFVGSTQYF.

This chain uses TRBV4-3 with TRBJ1-2, with D possibly being TRBD1 (5 bases). This CDR3 is 15 amino acids long. The germline V and J ends were trimmed by 1 base and 0 bases, with 9 bases remaining between them. The germline V gene has CDR1 LGHNA and CDR2 YSLEER. CDR3 amino acids: CASSQGGSTNYGYTF. CDR3 nucleotide sequence: TGCGCCAGCAGCCAAGGGGGCAGCACTAACTATGGCTACACCTTC.

Regarding this clone: The junction departs from germline at one end; a sequencing error may be responsible. The CDR3 coding sequence is TGTGCTAGCAGCCAGGGACAGGGGGCTGCAGATACGCAGTATTTT. Its protein is CASSQGQGAADTQYF. V gene TRBV7-7 combines with J gene TRBJ2-3, with 12 bases lining up with TRBD1. The CDR3 is 15 amino acids. Looked up from germline, CDR1 is SSHAT and CDR2 is FNYEAQ (reference sequence).

This clone has just one count. The V and J genes are TRBV19 and TRBJ1-2; a possible D gene is TRBD1 (6 bases). The CDR3 has 14 amino acids. Germline values: CDR1 LNHDA, CDR2 SQIVND (reference sequence). V lost 9 bases, J lost 0 bases, and 14 bases lay in between. CDR3 DNA sequence: TGTGCCAGCCGAGGGACAATCCCTAACTATGGCTACACCTTC. It yields the protein CASRGTIPNYGYTF.

The genes are TRBV7-3 and TRBJ2-1; D gene uncertain. V lost 3 bases and J 6 bases, leaving 9 bases between the germline ends. The CDR3 runs to 13 residues. The germline V gene encodes CDR1 SGHTA and CDR2 FQGTGA. Here the CDR3 reads CASSFTLGNEQFF. CDR3 in DNA: TGTGCCAGCAGCTTCACCCTAGGCAATGAGCAGTTCTTC.

The gene calls are TRBV4-3 and TRBJ1-1; perhaps TRBD1 as D (5 bases). The germline gives CDR1 LGHNA, CDR2 YSLEER. CDR3 length: 20 amino acids. V was cut by 4 bases and J by 4 bases, with 31 bases left in between. The CDR3 loop reads CASSLFPPREEPISITEAFF. Here the CDR3 DNA reads TGCGCCAGCAGCCTTTTCCCCCCCAGGGAAGAGCCCATAAGCATCACTGAAGCTTTCTTT.

This sequence joins TRBV27 and TRBJ2-7; no clear D. This CDR3 is built from 13 residues. Germline V gives CDR1 MNHEY, CDR2 SMNVEV (reference sequence). Between the trimmed V and J ends, which lost 3 bases and 5 bases, there was a span of 11 bases. DNA of the CDR3: TGTGCCAGCAGTTTTACTCTTCTCAACGAGCAGTACTTC. This gives the protein CASSFTLLNEQYF.

The rearrangement joins TRBV6-6 to TRBJ1-2; D unclear. CDR1 and CDR2 (germline): MNHNY, SVGAGI (reference sequence). V gave up 5 bases and J gave up 7 bases, with 14 bases separating them. This CDR3 region has 13 residues. The CDR3 DNA sequence: TGTGCCAGCAGTCCTGAGGGCATCGGTGGCTACACCTTC. Translating it yields CASSPEGIGGYTF.

This clone was seen only a few times. The rearrangement joins TRBV6-5 to TRBJ2-1, with TRBD2 matching over 7 bases. Looked up from germline, CDR1 is MNHEY and CDR2 is SVGAGI. After removal of 7 bases from V and 8 bases from J, the junction contained 8 bases not matched to a gene. This CDR3 contains 13 residues. Here the CDR3 reads CASKPQRGDEQFF. Here the CDR3 DNA reads TGTGCCAGCAAACCGCAACGGGGGGATGAGCAGTTCTTC.

This sequence joins TRBV30 and TRBJ1-4, with D tentatively TRBD1 (6 bases). Trimming pared 3 bases from V and 8 bases from J, leaving 13 bases between. The CDR3 covers 13 residues. Germline V CDR1 and CDR2: GTSNPN, SVGIG (reference sequence). This CDR3 reads CAWSRGGAEKLFF. The CDR3 nucleotides read TGTGCCTGGAGCAGAGGGGGGGCGGAAAAACTGTTTTTT.

This clone was seen a single time. This chain links TRBV2 with TRBJ2-3; D is possibly TRBD2 (6 bases). This CDR3 region has 13 residues. Germline CDR1 and CDR2: SNHLY and FYNNEI. The ends were cut back, 6 bases at V and 6 bases at J, with 13 bases in the middle. For the CDR3, the DNA is TGTGCCAGCAGGGGACTGGAGTTGGATACGCAGTATTTT. Its translation is CASRGLELDTQYF.

The V call is TRBV21-1, the J call TRBJ2-5; TRBD2 is the table's D call and was not checked against the DNA. TRBV21-1 is termed a pseudogene. The CDR3 has 16 residues. The CDR3 region is CASSKVRGRGGETQYF. CDR3 in DNA: TGTGCCAGCAGCAAAGTTAGGGGGAGGGGGGGGGAGACCCAGTACTTC.